Listed here are 17 T cell receptor beta chains from one sample, sequenced in a study of long-term antiretroviral therapy in people with HIV. This was the immunoSEQ v3.0 assay at survey level. Data came from immunoSEQ multiplex PCR; TCRdb stores just in-frame clones and leaves some out. The repertoire holds 25,000 to 30,000 clones, with around 83% as singletons. The specimen was unsorted PBMCs, collected 0.4 years after starting antiretroviral therapy. The receptors come from a man younger than 35 with HIV.

The CDR3 is CASSPRTSFGDEQFF. Written as DNA, the CDR3 is TGTGCCAGCAGCCCCCGGACTAGCTTCGGCGATGAGCAGTTCTTC. The chain recombines TRBV9 with TRBJ2-1; TRBD2 matches at 8 bases. CDR1 and CDR2 from the germline V gene are SGDLS and YYNGEE. V shed 4 bases and J 8 bases; nucleotides not matched to a gene: 11. The CDR3 has 15 amino acids.

This rearrangement joins TRBV11-2 to TRBJ1-1; D unclear. Germline-derived CDR1 and CDR2 are SGHAT and FQNNGV. Deletions cut 6 bases from V and 4 bases from J, with 15 bases between. The CDR3 covers 14 residues. CDR3 protein: CASSHSPVGTEAFF. In DNA, the CDR3 is TGTGCCAGCAGTCATTCTCCAGTGGGCACTGAAGCTTTCTTT.

V and J are TRBV9 and TRBJ2-1; 14 bases align to TRBD2. Trimming at V came to 4 bases and at J to 7 bases, leaving 13 bases not matched to a gene. The CDR3 sequence is 18 residues long. Germline CDR1 is SGDLS and CDR2 is YYNGEE. The CDR3, as DNA: TGTGCCAGCAGCTCTTCCCCGGGACTAGCGGGGGTTGGAAATGAGCAGTTCTTC. Protein sequence: CASSSSPGLAGVGNEQFF.

This chain uses TRBV6-5 with TRBJ1-3; D may be TRBD1 (5 bases). Deletions cut 0 bases from V and 1 base from J, with 7 bases between. CDR1 MNHEY and CDR2 SVGAGI come from the germline V gene. The CDR3 is 15 amino acids. This CDR3 reads CASSYSRGSGNTIYF. Here the CDR3 DNA reads TGTGCCAGCAGTTACTCTCGGGGGTCTGGAAACACCATATATTTT.

This chain links TRBV5-1 with TRBJ2-7, with D uncertain. V dropped 3 bases and J dropped 7 bases, with 17 bases sitting between them. Germline assignment: CDR1 SGHRS and CDR2 YFSETQ. CDR3 length: 14 amino acids. CDR3 protein: CASSSTLMDQEQYF. The CDR3 nucleotides are TGCGCCAGCAGCTCAACCCTTATGGACCAAGAGCAGTACTTC.

V is TRBV28 and J is TRBJ1-1; tentative D call: TRBD1 (6 bases). Trimming took 7 bases from V and 2 from J, leaving 14 bases between them. The CDR3 is 14 amino acids. Germline V gene data show CDR1 as MDHEN and CDR2 as SYDVKM. This CDR3 is CASIPDRLNTEAFF. The CDR3 DNA reads as TGTGCCAGCATTCCCGACAGGTTAAACACTGAAGCTTTCTTT.

The chain couples TRBV6-5 to TRBJ2-7, with D possibly TRBD1 on 6 matching bases. The CDR3 loop spans 14 amino acids. Per the germline V gene, CDR1 is MNHEY and CDR2 is SVGAGI. V lost 6 bases and J 2 bases, leaving 14 bases between the germline ends. The CDR3 coding sequence is TGTGCCAGCAGGTTGGAGACAGGTGCCTACGAGCAGTACTTC. This encodes CASRLETGAYEQYF.

This chain joins TRBV5-8 and TRBJ2-7; 12 bases fit TRBD1. The junction had 7 bases not matched to a gene; V was cut back by 1 base and J by 5 bases. Germline CDR1 is SGHTS and CDR2 is YDEGEE. The CDR3 length is 16 residues. CDR3 sequence reads: CASSLTPGQGAHEQYF. The CDR3 DNA reads as TGTGCCAGCAGCTTGACTCCGGGACAGGGGGCCCACGAGCAGTACTTC.

This chain joins TRBV4-3 and TRBJ2-3; D might be TRBD2 (6 bases). Germline CDR1 and CDR2: LGHNA and YSLEER. V was pared by 0 bases and J by 4 bases, with 17 bases between. The CDR3 has 17 amino acids. CDR3 residues: CASSQDGTAGSADTQYF. CDR3 sequence (DNA): TGCGCCAGCAGCCAAGATGGGACTGCCGGGAGCGCAGATACGCAGTATTTT.

The V call is TRBV19, the J call TRBJ2-7, with a weak D call TRBD1 (7 bases). This CDR3 is built from 14 residues. V was clipped by 5 bases and J by 3 bases, with 14 bases between them. From germline, CDR1 is LNHDA and CDR2 SQIVND (reference sequence). The CDR3 nucleotides are TGTGCCAGTAGTGATCCAGGGGGAGGCTACGAGCAGTACTTC. This gives the protein CASSDPGGGYEQYF.

The rearrangement uses TRBV29-1 and TRBJ2-5; 7 bases fit TRBD1. The V segment lost 2 bases and the J segment 1 base; nucleotides outside the gene matches: 7. The CDR3 contains 15 residues. Germline loops: CDR1 SQVTM, CDR2 ANQGSEA. The CDR3 is CSVERGTAIQETQYF. For the CDR3, the DNA is TGCAGCGTTGAAAGGGGGACAGCTATCCAAGAGACCCAGTACTTC.

This sequence joins TRBV4-1 and TRBJ2-1; tentatively, D is TRBD1 (5 bases). V was pared by 0 bases and J by 10 bases, with 22 bases between. Germline-derived CDR1 and CDR2 are MGHRA and YSYEKL. The CDR3 is 17 amino acids. The CDR3 nucleotides are TGCGCCAGCAGCCAAGATCTGGCAGGGCGGCCCCCTAGAGAGCAGTTCTTC. This gives the protein CASSQDLAGRPPREQFF.

In DNA, the CDR3 is TGTGCCAGCAGCTTACGGCAGGAGCAGTTCTTC. Its translation: CASSLRQEQFF. This chain joins TRBV13 and TRBJ2-1; D not certain. Germline CDR1 PRHDT, CDR2 FYEKMQ (reference sequence). There are 11 residues in the CDR3. The germline V and J ends were trimmed by 2 bases and 10 bases, with 6 bases remaining between them.

The J gene is TRBJ2-2, the V gene TRBV7-2; weak D call: TRBD2 (5 bases). Germline V gives CDR1 SGHTA, CDR2 FQGNSA. This CDR3 spans 16 amino acids. V dropped 0 bases and J dropped 7 bases, with 15 bases sitting between them. Written as DNA, the CDR3 is TGTGCCAGCAGCTTAGCTAGGCTAGCCGGGCTCGGGGAGCTGTTTTTT. Residues: CASSLARLAGLGELFF.

This clone has only a few counts. This rearrangement joins TRBV11-2 to TRBJ2-7, with a weak D call TRBD1 (5 bases). The germline V gene has CDR1 SGHAT and CDR2 FQNNGV. The V end was cut by 4 bases, the J end by 4 bases, with 11 bases between. The length of the CDR3 is 13 residues. CDR3 DNA sequence: TGTGCCAGCAGCTACGAGAACAGGTACGAGCAGTACTTC. This codes for CASSYENRYEQYF.

The V call is TRBV4-1, the J call TRBJ1-1, with 10 bases lining up with TRBD1. The CDR3 runs 17 residues. Germline V gives CDR1 MGHRA, CDR2 YSYEKL. With 3 bases clipped from V and 4 bases from J, the junction kept 11 bases outside the gene matches. CDR3 sequence (DNA): TGCGCCAGCAGCCAGACCTGGGACAGGGGTCTTGTCACTGAAGCTTTCTTT. This sequence encodes CASSQTWDRGLVTEAFF.

This clone has more than one count but fewer than ten. This chain links TRBV7-8 with TRBJ2-7; 7 bases agree with TRBD1. CDR1 is SGHVS and CDR2 is FQNEAQ in the germline V gene. V shed 6 bases and J 4 bases; nucleotides not matched to a gene: 9. This CDR3 comprises 14 residues. The CDR3 nucleotides read TGTGCCAGCAGTTCCACGACAGGGCTGTACGAGCAGTACTTC. Translating it yields CASSSTTGLYEQYF.